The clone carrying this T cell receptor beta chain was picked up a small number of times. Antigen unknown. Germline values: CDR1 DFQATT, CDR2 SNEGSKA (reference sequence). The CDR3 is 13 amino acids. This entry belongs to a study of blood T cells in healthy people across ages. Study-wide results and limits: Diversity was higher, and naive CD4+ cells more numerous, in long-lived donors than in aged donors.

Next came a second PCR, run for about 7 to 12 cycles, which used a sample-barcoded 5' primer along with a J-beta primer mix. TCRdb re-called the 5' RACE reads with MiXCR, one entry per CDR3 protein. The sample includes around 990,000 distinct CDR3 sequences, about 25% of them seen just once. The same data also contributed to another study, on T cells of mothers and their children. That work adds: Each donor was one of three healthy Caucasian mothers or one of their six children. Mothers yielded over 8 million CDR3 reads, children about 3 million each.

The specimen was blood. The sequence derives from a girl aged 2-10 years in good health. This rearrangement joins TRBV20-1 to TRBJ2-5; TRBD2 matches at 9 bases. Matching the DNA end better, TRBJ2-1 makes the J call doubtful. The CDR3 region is CSAEETSGNEQFF. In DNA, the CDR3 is TGCAGTGCTGAAGAGACTAGCGGCAATGAGCAGTTCTTC.